This T cell receptor (beta chain) was profiled in a study of T cell responses to AZD1222 COVID-19 vaccine. This clone has a count of ten or more. Method: immunoSEQ multiplex PCR; TCRdb's copy keeps in-frame clones and lacks some. The data show around 140,000 clones, more than 70% seen once. Between the trimmed V and J ends, which lost 0 bases and 7 bases, there was a span of 10 bases. Germline V gene sequence: CDR1 SGHDT, CDR2 YYEEEE. This CDR3 has 13 residues. The TCR sequence derives from an adult who received the AZD1222 COVID-19 vaccine. Sequenced here: peripheral blood, sampled 28 days after the second AZD1222 dose. This chain uses TRBV5-6 with TRBJ1-2, with D unresolved. The CDR3 loop reads CASSLVGLTGYTF. DNA of the CDR3: TGTGCCAGCAGCTTGGTAGGTTTAACTGGCTACACCTTC.